The sample holds many counts of the clone carrying this TCR beta chain. For blood and skin samples, reverse transcription used TCR alpha and beta constant primers. TCRdb passed the 5' RACE reads through MiXCR, listing each CDR3 protein once. The sample lists 20,000 to 25,000 distinct CDR3 sequences, about 4% occurring once. Adult healthy volunteers gave 2.5 ml peripheral blood for whole-blood RNA. An oligonucleotide containing a UMI was ligated to the 3' end of TCR cDNA. The data originate from a study of naive and memory T cell subsets. The V gene lost 0 bases and the J gene lost 1 base, with 11 bases spanning the gap. Germline-derived CDR1 and CDR2 are MNHNS and SASEGT. The CDR3 sequence is 16 residues long.

The receptor's source is a male donor in good health. The genes are TRBV6-1 and TRBJ2-3; D unresolved. The CDR3 nucleotides are TGTGCCAGCAGTGAAGCTAAAGGGTGGGGCACAGATACGCAGTATTTT. Protein product: CASSEAKGWGTDTQYF.